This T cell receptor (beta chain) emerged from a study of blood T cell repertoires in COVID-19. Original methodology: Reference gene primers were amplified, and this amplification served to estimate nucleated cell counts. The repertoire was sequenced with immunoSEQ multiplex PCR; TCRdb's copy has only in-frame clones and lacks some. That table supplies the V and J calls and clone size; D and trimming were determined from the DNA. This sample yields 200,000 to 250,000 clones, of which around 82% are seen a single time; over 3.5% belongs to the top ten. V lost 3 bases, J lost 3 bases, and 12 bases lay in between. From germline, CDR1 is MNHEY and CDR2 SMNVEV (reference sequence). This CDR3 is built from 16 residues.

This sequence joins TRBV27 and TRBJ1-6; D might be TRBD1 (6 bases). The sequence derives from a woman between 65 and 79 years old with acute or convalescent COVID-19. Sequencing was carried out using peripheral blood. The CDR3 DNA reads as TGTGCCAGCAGTTTTAGGGGACAACTCTATAATTCACCCCTCCACTTT. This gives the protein CASSFRGQLYNSPLHF.